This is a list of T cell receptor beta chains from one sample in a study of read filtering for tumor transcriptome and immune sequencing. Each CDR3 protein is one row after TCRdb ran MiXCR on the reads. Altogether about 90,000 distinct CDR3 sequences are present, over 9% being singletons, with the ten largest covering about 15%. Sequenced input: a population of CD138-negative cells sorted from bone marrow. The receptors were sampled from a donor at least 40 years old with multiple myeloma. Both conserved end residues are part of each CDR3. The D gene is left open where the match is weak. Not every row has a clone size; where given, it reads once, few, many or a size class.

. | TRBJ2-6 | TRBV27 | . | CASSLNTGTNVLTF
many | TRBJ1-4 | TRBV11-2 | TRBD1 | CASSFTGADEKLFF
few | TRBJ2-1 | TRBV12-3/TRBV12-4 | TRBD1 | CASSPGQGSLDEQFF
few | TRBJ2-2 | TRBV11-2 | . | CASSLRGPGSTGELFF
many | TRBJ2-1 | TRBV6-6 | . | CASSPRVDEQFF
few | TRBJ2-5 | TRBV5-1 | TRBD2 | CASSYRPREWGETQYF
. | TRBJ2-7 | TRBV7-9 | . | CASSPDGSAYEQYF
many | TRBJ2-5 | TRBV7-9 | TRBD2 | CASSLVGGMGETQYF
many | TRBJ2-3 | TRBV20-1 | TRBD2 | CSAQPRLAGGTDTQYF
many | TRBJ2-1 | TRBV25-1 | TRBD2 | CASRTSGSSHVDQSSYNEQFF
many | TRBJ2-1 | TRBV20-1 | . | CSATFWQGRNNEQFF
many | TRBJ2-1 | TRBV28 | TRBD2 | CASSPTSGGYNEQFF
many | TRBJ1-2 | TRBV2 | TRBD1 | CASQLGTGAEGYTF
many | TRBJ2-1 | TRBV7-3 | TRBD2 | CASSQGLADPEQFF
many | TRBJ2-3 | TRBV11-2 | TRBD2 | CASSLVAGGTDTQYF
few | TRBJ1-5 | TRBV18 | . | CASSPTGTVRNQPQHF
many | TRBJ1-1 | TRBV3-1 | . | CASSPAVNTEAFF
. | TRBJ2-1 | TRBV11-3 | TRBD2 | CASSLGVGSGEYNEQFF
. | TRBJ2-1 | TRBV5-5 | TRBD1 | CASSLVRDRVRNEQFF
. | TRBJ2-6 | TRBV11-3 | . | CASSLGVSSSGANVLTF
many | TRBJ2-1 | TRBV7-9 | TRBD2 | CASSLVLSGTEQFF
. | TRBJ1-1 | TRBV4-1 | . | CASSQDFTLGRNTEAFF
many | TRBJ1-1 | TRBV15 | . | CATSRGANTEAFF
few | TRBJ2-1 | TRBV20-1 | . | CSAEGAWVDEQFF
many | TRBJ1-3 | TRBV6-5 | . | CASSPLVGNTIYF
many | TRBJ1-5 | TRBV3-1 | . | CASSQESVGTQHF
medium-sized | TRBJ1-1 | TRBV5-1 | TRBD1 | CASSNRDREAFF
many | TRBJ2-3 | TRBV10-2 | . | CASSEFTDTQYF
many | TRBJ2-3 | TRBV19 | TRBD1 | CASRRDRDTDTQYF
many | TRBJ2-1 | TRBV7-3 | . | CASSLHWDKGKNEQFF
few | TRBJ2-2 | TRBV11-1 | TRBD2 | CASSLLMGGTGELFF
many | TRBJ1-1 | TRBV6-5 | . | CASSTVDSLNTEAFF
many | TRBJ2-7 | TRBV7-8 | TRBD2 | CASSLTSGLYEQYF
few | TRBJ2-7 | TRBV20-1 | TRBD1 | CSASGQGISYEQYF
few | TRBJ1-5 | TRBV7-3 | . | CASSLSAGQPQHF
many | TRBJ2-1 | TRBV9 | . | CASSWTSSYNEQFF
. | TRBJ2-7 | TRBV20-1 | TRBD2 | CSARESSGRCEQYF
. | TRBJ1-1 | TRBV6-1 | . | CASSVRRTEAFF
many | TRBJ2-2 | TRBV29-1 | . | CSVWSTGTLFF
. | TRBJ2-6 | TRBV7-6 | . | CASSLGAPSSGANVLTF
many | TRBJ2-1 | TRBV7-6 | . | CASSLVAGLNNEQFF
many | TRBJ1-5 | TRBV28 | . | CASAGSNQPQHF
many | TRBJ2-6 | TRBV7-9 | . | CASSLDGAQGANVLTF
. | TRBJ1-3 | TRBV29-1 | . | CSVEIDSGNSIYF
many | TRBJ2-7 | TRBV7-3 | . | CASSLYPASEQYF
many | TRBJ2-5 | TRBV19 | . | CASSFRGQETQYF
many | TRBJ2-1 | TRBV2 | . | CAETGYNEQFF
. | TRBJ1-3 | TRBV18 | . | CASSPPSESGNTIYF
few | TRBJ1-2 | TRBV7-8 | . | CASSPGSPNYGYTF
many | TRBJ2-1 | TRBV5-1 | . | CASSYNYNEQFF
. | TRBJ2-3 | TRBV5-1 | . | CASSPVPTDASTDTQYF
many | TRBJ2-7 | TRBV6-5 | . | CASSKDSFYEQYF
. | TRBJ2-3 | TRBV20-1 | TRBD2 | CSAGGGREWDTQYF
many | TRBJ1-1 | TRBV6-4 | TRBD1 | CAGRTGPYTEAFF